These T cell receptor beta chains were read from a single sample in a study of shared clonotypes between healthy human individuals. TCRdb keeps only in-frame clones here, not all; method: immunoSEQ multiplex PCR. The sample lists under 1,900,000 clones; about 98.5% were seen once. The sample comprised naive CD4+ T cells sorted from blood. These receptors originate from a man aged 25 to 45 in good health. Each CDR3 is given with its conserved first and last residue. The order of the fields is J gene, clone size, D gene, V gene, CDR3 DNA, CDR3 protein. A D gene is named only where the DNA matches it firmly. Clone sizes are given selectively: once, few, many, or a class where the clone is expanded.

>TRBJ2-3|-|-|TRBV5-1
TGCGCCAGCAGCTTGGCCCGGGGTGGCACAGATACGCAGTATTTT
CASSLARGGTDTQYF
>TRBJ1-5|-|-|TRBV2
TGTGCCAGCAGCGGGACACTCAATCAGCCCCAGCATTTT
CASSGTLNQPQHF
>TRBJ2-2|-|TRBD1|TRBV29-1
TGCAGCGTGGTCCGGGACAGCAACACCGGGGAGCTGTTTTTT
CSVVRDSNTGELFF
>TRBJ1-2|-|-|TRBV5-6
TGTGCCAGCAGCCCGGACAGCCGCTTAGGCTACACCTTC
CASSPDSRLGYTF
>TRBJ2-7|-|-|TRBV18
TGTGCCAGCTCACCCCTCGATGGCGTATCCTACGAGCAGTACTTC
CASSPLDGVSYEQYF
>TRBJ2-1|-|-|TRBV11-2
TGTGCCAGCAGCTTAGCATCCGGTTACAATGAGCAGTTCTTC
CASSLASGYNEQFF
>TRBJ1-1|once|TRBD1|TRBV28
TGTGCCAGCAGTTCGGACAGGGGTAGGGCTGAAGCTTTCTTT
CASSSDRGRAEAFF
>TRBJ2-1|-|-|TRBV27
TGTGCCAGCAGTTTATCCCCACTAGCACCGAACAATGAGCAGTTCTTC
CASSLSPLAPNNEQFF
>TRBJ2-1|-|-|TRBV7-9
TGTGCCAGCAGCTTATCTAGCGACGGTGAGCAGTTCTTC
CASSLSSDGEQFF
>TRBJ2-5|-|-|TRBV5-1
TGCGCCAGCAGCCTGCAACCCCAAGAGACCCAGTACTTC
CASSLQPQETQYF
>TRBJ2-7|-|-|TRBV18
TGTGCCAGCTCACTCCCCTCCTACGAGCAGTACTTC
CASSLPSYEQYF
>TRBJ1-4|-|-|TRBV7-8
TGTGCCAGCAGCAAGTGGGATGAAAAACTGTTTTTT
CASSKWDEKLFF
>TRBJ1-5|-|-|TRBV19
TGTGCCAGTACCCCCGTCTCCGAGCCCACCTCTCAGCCCCAGCATTTT
CASTPVSEPTSQPQHF
>TRBJ2-2|-|-|TRBV5-4
TGTGCCAGCAGCGGCCCGGGACTTACGAACACCGGGGAGCTGTTTTTT
CASSGPGLTNTGELFF
>TRBJ2-1|-|TRBD2|TRBV6-6
TGTGCCGCAGGAGGCCTAGCGGGATTTGCTCGCGAGCAGTTCTTC
CAAGGLAGFAREQFF
>TRBJ2-7|-|-|TRBV7-4
TGTGCCAGCAGCTTAGCGTGGCAGCCATCCCCCACGCAGTACTTC
CASSLAWQPSPTQYF
>TRBJ2-7|-|-|TRBV5-1
TGCGCCAGCAGCTTGAATCTGGAGCAGTACTTC
CASSLNLEQYF
>TRBJ1-1|-|-|TRBV25-1
TGTGCCAGCAGAGCCCAGGGTGGCACTGAAGCTTTCTTT
CASRAQGGTEAFF
>TRBJ2-2|once|TRBD2|TRBV2
TGTGCCAGCAGACAGGGACTAGCGGGAGGGCCGAACACCGGGGAGCTGTTTTTT
CASRQGLAGGPNTGELFF
>TRBJ1-4|-|-|TRBV5-4
TGTGCCAGCAGCGCGGACCCTAACTACTCTAATGAAAAACTGTTTTTT
CASSADPNYSNEKLFF
>TRBJ2-2|-|-|TRBV5-4
TGTGCCAGCAGCCCTGGGGGGACAGTGAACACCGGGGAGCTGTTTTTT
CASSPGGTVNTGELFF
>TRBJ2-3|-|-|TRBV9
TGTGCCAGCAGCCCCCCGGGCCTTGGAACAGATACGCAGTATTTT
CASSPPGLGTDTQYF
>TRBJ2-1|-|-|TRBV7-3
TGTGCCAGCAGCTCCCGCGGAAACTCCTACAATGAGCAGTTCTTC
CASSSRGNSYNEQFF
>TRBJ2-3|-|-|TRBV15
TGTGCCACCAGCAGACCAAGATCGGATACGCAGTATTTT
CATSRPRSDTQYF
>TRBJ2-6|-|-|TRBV9
TGTGCCAGCAGCGTAGAGGGCACTGGGGCCAACGTCCTGACTTTC
CASSVEGTGANVLTF
>TRBJ1-4|-|-|TRBV28
TGTGCCAGCAGTTCCCACATCTCAGGGATCGGGGAAAAACTGTTTTTT
CASSSHISGIGEKLFF
>TRBJ2-1|-|-|TRBV7-8
TGTGCCAGCATCCTAGCGCGTGTTCCCTCCTACAATGAGCAGTTCTTC
CASILARVPSYNEQFF
>TRBJ1-1|-|-|TRBV7-9
TGTGCCAGCAGCTTAGGGGCAGCAACTGAAGCTTTCTTT
CASSLGAATEAFF
>TRBJ2-7|-|TRBD2|TRBV5-1
TGCGCCAGCAGCTTGGGAGGGGAGGGCGGCTACGAGCAGTACTTC
CASSLGGEGGYEQYF
>TRBJ1-2|-|-|TRBV7-2
TGTGCCAGCAGCTTAGGGCAGGGACGAAACTATGGCTACACCTTC
CASSLGQGRNYGYTF
>TRBJ2-2|-|TRBD2|TRBV5-1
TGCGCCAGCAGACTTGGACTAGCGGGAAACACCGGGGAGCTGTTTTTT
CASRLGLAGNTGELFF
>TRBJ2-7|-|TRBD1|TRBV6-5
TGTGCCAGCAGTTACGGGGGTGGGACAGGGAACCACGAGCAGTACTTC
CASSYGGGTGNHEQYF
>TRBJ1-2|-|-|TRBV6-1
TGTGCCAGCAGTCCTGGGACGGGCGATTATGGCTACACCTTC
CASSPGTGDYGYTF
>TRBJ2-3|-|-|TRBV18
TGTGCCAGCTCACCACCGTTGGGCACAGATACGCAGTATTTT
CASSPPLGTDTQYF
>TRBJ1-1|-|-|TRBV5-1
TGCGCCAGCAACTCCCCCGGAGGGGATCGGGCTTTCTTT
CASNSPGGDRAFF
>TRBJ1-4|-|-|TRBV7-9
TGTGCCAGCAGCTTTCGGTTAGGTGGGAGGAATAATGAAAAACTGTTTTTT
CASSFRLGGRNNEKLFF
>TRBJ2-7|-|-|TRBV28
TGTGCCACAGCAGGGCCAGGGGCAAGCTCCTACGAGCAGTACTTC
CATAGPGASSYEQYF
>TRBJ2-3|-|-|TRBV5-1
TGCGCCAGCAGCTTGGCCAACGGGGGCTACGCAGATACGCAGTATTTT
CASSLANGGYADTQYF
>TRBJ2-5|-|-|TRBV10-1
TGCGCCAGCCGCAGGTATCCCCAAGAGACCCAGTACTTC
CASRRYPQETQYF
>TRBJ2-5|-|TRBD2|TRBV18
TGTGCCAGCTCACCGACTAGCGGGCATGTAGAGACCCAGTACTTC
CASSPTSGHVETQYF
>TRBJ1-1|-|TRBD1|TRBV19
TGTGCCAGTAGTATAGTGGACAGGGGGTCGACTGAAGCTTTCTTT
CASSIVDRGSTEAFF
>TRBJ2-7|-|TRBD2|TRBV7-8
TGTGCCAGCAGCTTAGGTGTAGCGGGAGAACTCTCCTACGAGCAGTACTTC
CASSLGVAGELSYEQYF
>TRBJ2-2|-|-|TRBV5-1
TGCGCCAGCAGCTTGGGCTCGATCACCGGGGAGCTGTTTTTT
CASSLGSITGELFF
>TRBJ1-3|-|-|TRBV9
TGTGCCAGCAGCTTTGGCCAGAGGGGGGGGTCCCACTCTGGAAACACCATATATTTT
CASSFGQRGGSHSGNTIYF
>TRBJ2-1|-|TRBD2|TRBV2
TGTGCCAGCAGCACCTCCTCCGGGACTAGCGGGAGGGGGTACAATGAGCAGTTCTTC
CASSTSSGTSGRGYNEQFF
>TRBJ2-7|few|TRBD2|TRBV5-1
TGCGCCAGCAGCTTAACTAGCGGTGATACCTACGAGCAGTACTTC
CASSLTSGDTYEQYF
>TRBJ2-2|-|-|TRBV11-3
TGTGCCAGCAGCTCGACATGGGGACTGAACACCGGGGAGCTGTTTTTT
CASSSTWGLNTGELFF
>TRBJ2-3|-|TRBD2|TRBV5-1
TGCGCCAGCAGGGGACTAAATAGCACAGATACGCAGTATTTT
CASRGLNSTDTQYF
>TRBJ1-2|-|TRBD1|TRBV4-2
TGTGCCAGCAGCCGACCCGGGACAGTTAGGCGGCGTAACTTC
CASSRPGTVRRRNF
>TRBJ2-7|-|TRBD2|TRBV29-1
TGCAGCGTTGGGGGTAGCGGGGCATCTTTCTACGAGCAGTACTTC
CSVGGSGASFYEQYF
>TRBJ2-1|-|-|TRBV15
TGTGCCACCAGCAGAGTAGGACATGCCTTTTCTCTCTCCTACAATGAGCAGTTCTTC
CATSRVGHAFSLSYNEQFF
>TRBJ2-1|-|-|TRBV19
TGTGCCAGTAGTATATCGTCGAACAATGAGCAGTTCTTC
CASSISSNNEQFF
>TRBJ2-2|once|-|TRBV7-9
TGTGCCAGCAGCTCCTCCTCCGGGGAGCTGTTTTTT
CASSSSSGELFF
>TRBJ2-7|-|-|TRBV28
TGTGCCAGCAGTTTACTCGGCAGGGGAGACGAGCAGTACTTC
CASSLLGRGDEQYF